This TCR beta chain was retrieved from a study of identical twins (TCRdb year 2016). For the wider study: To test whether fetal clonotypes persist, this study deep-sequenced TCR alpha and beta repertoires from monozygotic twins, from unrelated adults of various ages, and from cord blood. To rule out contamination, the twin experiments were replicated at different times with different library preparation protocols.

The germline V and J ends show losses of 5 bases and 2 bases respectively, and no gene match explains 13 bases of the junction. The germline V gene yields MGHRA for CDR1 and YSYEKL for CDR2. Counted from cysteine to phenylalanine, this CDR3 has 17 amino acids. This entry keeps only the CDR3 DNA: 51 bases, framed from base 1. Points on this clonotype: No antigen is known for it. No base quality information exists; no much larger clone differs at one position.

Library creation used 5' RACE. Sequencing used an Illumina HiSeq 2000. Template switching introduced a universal primer binding site; the final cDNA contained a unique molecular identifier, enabling accurate counting of TCR cDNA molecules. Specific primers in the conserved constant-segment region were used to synthesize first-strand cDNA for the TCR alpha and beta chains. Each cDNA library was double barcoded, with a SMART-Mk sample barcode plus Illumina barcodes, to control for contamination. TruSeq adapter sequences along with Illumina sample barcodes were introduced in two successive PCR steps. TCR alpha and beta cDNA libraries were sequenced on the Illumina HiSeq platform with custom primers. Per the source publication's procedure: Raw reads were processed with MiGEC to extract unique molecular identifiers, and MiXCR was used to determine CDR3 positions. For each individual, recombination models were inferred using an EM algorithm with the repgenHMM and IGoR tools. Shared clonotypes were analyzed with the tcR package in R, and sharing was normalized by the product of cloneset sizes. To study raw recombination free of thymic and clonal selection effects, out-of-frame nonproductive sequences were analyzed. TCRdb itself trimmed the public reads at Q25 with fastp, ran MiXCR and retained productive beta chains. Every entry covers one CDR3 protein and lists the most common genes and DNA from its rows. Here the V and J calls rest on TCRdb's processing, not on the authors' analysis. The sample table lists approximately 1.8 million distinct CDR3 sequences, about 32% of them with a count of one. Around 0.25% of the sample is in the top ten clones.

The paper as a whole reports these results and caveats: In monozygotic twins, recombination models systematically underestimated out-of-frame TCR alpha sharing, but the models matched the sharing seen between unrelated individuals. Abundant cord blood beta clonotypes had fewer insertions, young adult naive repertoires showed a similar but weaker trend, and memory repertoires showed no such trend. Compared with coincidental sharing between unrelated individuals, out-of-frame TCR alpha sequences shared between twins showed an excess of sequences with low generation probability. Invariant T cells such as MAIT and iNKT could partly confound zero-insertion analyses, although diverse VJ usage argued against such confounding for most clonotypes. Because the same donors could not be followed over many years, the conclusions depended on cross-sectional statistical analysis. Excess twin sharing in beta out-of-frame sequences was weaker because fewer shared sequences lowered the signal-to-noise ratio.

All donors were healthy Caucasians. The TCR was taken from a newborn girl in good health. Sequencing input: cord blood. This receptor chain uses TRBV4-1 and TRBJ2-3, with 7 bases matching TRBD2. The CDR3 reads CASSGSGTKVSTDTQYF. The sequence in DNA is TGCGCCAGCAGCGGATCCGGGACTAAGGTTTCCACAGATACGCAGTATTTT.